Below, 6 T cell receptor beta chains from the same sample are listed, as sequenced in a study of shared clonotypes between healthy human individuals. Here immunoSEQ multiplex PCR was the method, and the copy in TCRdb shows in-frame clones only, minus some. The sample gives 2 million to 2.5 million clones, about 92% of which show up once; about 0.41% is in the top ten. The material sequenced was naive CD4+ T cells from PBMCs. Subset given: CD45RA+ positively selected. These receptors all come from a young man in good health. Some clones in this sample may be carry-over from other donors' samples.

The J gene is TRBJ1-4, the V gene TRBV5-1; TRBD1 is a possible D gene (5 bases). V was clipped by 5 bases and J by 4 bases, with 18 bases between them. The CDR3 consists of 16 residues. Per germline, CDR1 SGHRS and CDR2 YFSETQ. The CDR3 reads CASRGTSGLGNEKLFF. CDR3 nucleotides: TGCGCCAGCAGAGGCACCTCAGGGCTGGGTAATGAAAAACTGTTTTTT. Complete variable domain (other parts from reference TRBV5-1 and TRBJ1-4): KAGVTQTPRYLIKTRGQQVTLSCSPISGHRSVSWYQQTPGQGLQFLFEYFSETQRNKGNFPGRFSGRQFSNSRSEMNVSTLELGDSALYLCASRGTSGLGNEKLFFGSGTQLSVL.

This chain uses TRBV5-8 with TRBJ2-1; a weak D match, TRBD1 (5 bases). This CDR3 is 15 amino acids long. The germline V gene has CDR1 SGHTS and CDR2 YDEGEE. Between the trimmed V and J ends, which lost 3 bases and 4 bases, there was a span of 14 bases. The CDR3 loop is CASSWGYKTYNEQFF. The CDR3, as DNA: TGTGCCAGCAGCTGGGGCTATAAGACTTACAATGAGCAGTTCTTC.

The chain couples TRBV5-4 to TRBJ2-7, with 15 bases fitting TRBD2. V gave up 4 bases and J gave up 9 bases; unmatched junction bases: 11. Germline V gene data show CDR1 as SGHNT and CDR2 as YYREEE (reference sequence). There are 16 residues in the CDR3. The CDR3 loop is CASSRTSGRGAFGQYF. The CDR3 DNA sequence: TGTGCCAGCAGCCGGACTAGCGGGAGGGGAGCGTTCGGGCAGTACTTC.

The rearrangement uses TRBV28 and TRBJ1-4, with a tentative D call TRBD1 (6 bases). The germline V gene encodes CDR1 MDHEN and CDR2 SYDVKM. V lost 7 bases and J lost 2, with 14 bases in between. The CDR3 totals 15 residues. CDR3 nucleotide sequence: TGTGCCAGCACCCCCGGCGGACAGACTAATGAAAAACTGTTTTTT. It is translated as CASTPGGQTNEKLFF.

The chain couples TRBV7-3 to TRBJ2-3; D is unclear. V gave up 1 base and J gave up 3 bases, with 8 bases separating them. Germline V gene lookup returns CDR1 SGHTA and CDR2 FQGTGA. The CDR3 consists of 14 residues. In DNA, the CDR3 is TGTGCCAGCAGCTTAAGTGGTACTACAGATACGCAGTATTTT. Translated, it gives CASSLSGTTDTQYF.

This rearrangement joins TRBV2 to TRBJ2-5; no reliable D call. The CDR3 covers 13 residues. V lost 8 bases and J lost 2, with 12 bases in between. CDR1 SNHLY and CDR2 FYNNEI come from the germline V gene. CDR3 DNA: TGTGCCAGCGGATCAGGTCAACAAGAGACCCAGTACTTC. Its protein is CASGSGQQETQYF.